This TCR beta chain stems from a study of OX40 agonist ivuxolimab in advanced cancers. Findings of the study overall: Antigen specificity of clonally expanded peripheral T cells was not established. Blood T cells, both CD4+ and CD8+, expanded clonally by week 6 at 0.1 to 3.0 mg/kg.

The data were produced by immunoSEQ multiplex PCR, yet TCRdb's version contains in-frame clones alone and is incomplete. Counted here are 98,000 or so clones, less than 95% occurring once; the ten biggest clones make up 0.66%. Only a few counts were recorded for this clone. What it binds is unknown. V was clipped by 8 bases and J by 1 base, with 3 bases between them. CDR1 is ENHRY, CDR2 SYGVKD, per germline. The CDR3 has 10 amino acids. This specimen was CD4+ or CD8+ T cells sorted from blood, taken in a trial of the OX40 agonist ivuxolimab. The genes are TRBV10-3 and TRBJ2-7; no reliable D call. The TCR sequence derives from an adult with an advanced solid tumor such as melanoma, head and neck, liver or kidney cancer. Here the CDR3 DNA reads TGTGCCATCGGGTCCTACGAGCAGTACTTC. Protein product: CAIGSYEQYF.